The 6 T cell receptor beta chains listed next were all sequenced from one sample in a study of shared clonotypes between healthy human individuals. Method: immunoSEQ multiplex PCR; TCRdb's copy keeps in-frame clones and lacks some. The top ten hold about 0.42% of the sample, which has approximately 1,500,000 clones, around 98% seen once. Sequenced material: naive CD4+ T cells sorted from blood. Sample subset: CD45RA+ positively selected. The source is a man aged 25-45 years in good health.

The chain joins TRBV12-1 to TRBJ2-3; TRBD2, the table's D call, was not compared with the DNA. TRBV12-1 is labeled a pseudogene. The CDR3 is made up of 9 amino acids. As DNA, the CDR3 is TGTGCCACGACAGATACGCAGTATTTT. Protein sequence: CATTDTQYF.

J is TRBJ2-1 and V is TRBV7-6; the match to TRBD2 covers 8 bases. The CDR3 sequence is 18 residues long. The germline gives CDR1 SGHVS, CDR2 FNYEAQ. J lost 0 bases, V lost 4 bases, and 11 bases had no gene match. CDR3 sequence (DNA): TGTGCCAGCAGCTCCCGGACTAGCACCCCCTACTCCTACAATGAGCAGTTCTTC. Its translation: CASSSRTSTPYSYNEQFF. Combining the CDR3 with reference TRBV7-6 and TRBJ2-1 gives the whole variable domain GAGVSQSPRYKVTKRGQDVALRCDPISGHVSLYWYRQALGQGPEFLTYFNYEAQQDKSGLPNDRFSAERPEGSISTLTIQRTEQRDSAMYRCASSSRTSTPYSYNEQFFGPGTRLTVL.

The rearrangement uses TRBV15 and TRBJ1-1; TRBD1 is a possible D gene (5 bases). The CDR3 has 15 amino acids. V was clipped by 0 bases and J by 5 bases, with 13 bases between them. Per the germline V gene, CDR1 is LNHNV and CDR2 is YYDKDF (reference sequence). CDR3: CATSRDLQWGTEAFF. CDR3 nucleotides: TGTGCCACCAGCAGAGATCTTCAGTGGGGGACTGAAGCTTTCTTT.

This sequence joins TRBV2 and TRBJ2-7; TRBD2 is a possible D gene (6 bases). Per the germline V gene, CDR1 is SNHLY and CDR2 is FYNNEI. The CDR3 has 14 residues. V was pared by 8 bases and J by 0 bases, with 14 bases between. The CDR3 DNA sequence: TGTGCCAGCTCCGGCGGGACCCACTCCTACGAGCAGTACTTC. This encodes CASSGGTHSYEQYF.

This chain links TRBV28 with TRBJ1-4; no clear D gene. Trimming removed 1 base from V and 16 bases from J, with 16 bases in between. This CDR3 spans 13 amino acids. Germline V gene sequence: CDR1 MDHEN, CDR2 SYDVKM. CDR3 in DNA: TGTGCCAGCAGTTTATCCCCTCCCTTCGAGAAGTTTTTT. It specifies CASSLSPPFEKFF.

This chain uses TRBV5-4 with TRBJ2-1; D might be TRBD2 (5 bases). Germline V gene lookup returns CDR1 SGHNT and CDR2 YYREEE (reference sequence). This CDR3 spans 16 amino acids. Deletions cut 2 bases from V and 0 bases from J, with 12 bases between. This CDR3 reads CASSFGLTNSYNEQFF. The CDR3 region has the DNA TGTGCCAGCAGCTTTGGTTTGACTAACTCCTACAATGAGCAGTTCTTC.